These 3 T cell receptor beta chains came from one sample sequenced in a study of control samples from healthy donors and cancer patients. The table came from immunoSEQ multiplex PCR; TCRdb's copy has only in-frame clones and leaves some out. In the table there are roughly 26,000 clones, roughly four fifths of which are singletons. Sequenced material: PBMCs. These receptors all stem from a man in his 60s with colorectal cancer.

V is TRBV30 and J is TRBJ2-5; TRBD2 might be the D (7 bases). The CDR3 extends over 17 amino acids. V was cut by 2 bases and J by 0 bases, with 19 bases left in between. The germline V gene encodes CDR1 GTSNPN and CDR2 SVGIG (reference sequence). Here the CDR3 DNA reads TGTGCCTGGAGTCCCAAGACAGGCCTAGCGGACCAAGAGACCCAGTACTTC. It yields the protein CAWSPKTGLADQETQYF.

This chain connects TRBV10-1 to TRBJ2-7; TRBD1 is a possible D gene (5 bases). The CDR3 covers 13 residues. Trimming cost V 4 bases and J 0 bases, with 7 bases left between them. Per the germline V gene, CDR1 is WNHNN and CDR2 is SYGVQD (reference sequence). In DNA form, the CDR3 reads TGCGCCAGCAGTGGACAGCTCTCCTACGAGCAGTACTTC. Translating gives CASSGQLSYEQYF.

The chain recombines TRBV19 with TRBJ2-7; D might be TRBD2 (6 bases). Between the trimmed V and J ends, which lost 10 bases and 4 bases, there was a span of 14 bases. This CDR3 contains 12 residues. CDR1 and CDR2 (germline): LNHDA, SQIVND (reference sequence). The CDR3 loop reads CATAKEGYEQYF. CDR3 in DNA: TGTGCCACCGCGAAGGAGGGGTACGAGCAGTACTTC.